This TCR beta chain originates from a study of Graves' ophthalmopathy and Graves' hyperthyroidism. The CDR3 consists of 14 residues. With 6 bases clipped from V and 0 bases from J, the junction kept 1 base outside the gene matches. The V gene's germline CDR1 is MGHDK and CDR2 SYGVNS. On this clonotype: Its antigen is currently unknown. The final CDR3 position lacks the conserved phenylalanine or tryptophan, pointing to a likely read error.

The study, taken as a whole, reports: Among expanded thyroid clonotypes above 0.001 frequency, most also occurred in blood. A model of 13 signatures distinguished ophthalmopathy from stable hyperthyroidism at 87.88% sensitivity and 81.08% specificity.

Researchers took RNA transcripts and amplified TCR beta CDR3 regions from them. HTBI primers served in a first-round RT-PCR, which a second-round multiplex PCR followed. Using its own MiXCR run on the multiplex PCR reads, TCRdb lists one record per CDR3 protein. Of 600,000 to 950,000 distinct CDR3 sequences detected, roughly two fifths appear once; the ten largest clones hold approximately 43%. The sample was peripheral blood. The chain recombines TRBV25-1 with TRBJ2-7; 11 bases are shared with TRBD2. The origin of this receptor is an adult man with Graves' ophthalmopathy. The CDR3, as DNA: TGTGCCAGCAGACTAGCGGGAGACTCCTACGAGCAGTACCTC. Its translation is CASRLAGDSYEQYL.